In its sample, the clone carrying this T cell receptor (beta chain) was seen once. The data belong to a study of blood T cell repertoires in COVID-19. About the study: Both acute and convalescent COVID-19 samples were obtained from the United States, Italy and Spain. In each case, the material was cDNA or gDNA derived from T cells, B-cell-depleted T cells, or PBMCs.

Per the germline V gene, CDR1 is MGHRA and CDR2 is YSYEKL. The CDR3 length is 16 residues. The V and J ends lost 4 bases and 0 bases respectively, with 10 bases between them. Authors' methods: Estimates of nucleated cell counts were drawn from the amplification of reference gene primers. The table came from immunoSEQ multiplex PCR; TCRdb's copy has only in-frame clones and leaves some out. V, J and clone size are taken as reported in that table, and D and trimming were inferred from the DNA itself. This table has hundreds of thousands of clones, around nine tenths appearing once. The sample was peripheral blood. The TCR originated in a woman aged 30 to 39 with acute or convalescent COVID-19. The chain links TRBV4-1 to TRBJ1-6; the D gene is possibly TRBD1 (6 bases). The CDR3 nucleotides read TGCGCCAGCAGCCCAACAGGGAGCTCCTATAATTCACCCCTCCACTTT. Its translation: CASSPTGSSYNSPLHF.